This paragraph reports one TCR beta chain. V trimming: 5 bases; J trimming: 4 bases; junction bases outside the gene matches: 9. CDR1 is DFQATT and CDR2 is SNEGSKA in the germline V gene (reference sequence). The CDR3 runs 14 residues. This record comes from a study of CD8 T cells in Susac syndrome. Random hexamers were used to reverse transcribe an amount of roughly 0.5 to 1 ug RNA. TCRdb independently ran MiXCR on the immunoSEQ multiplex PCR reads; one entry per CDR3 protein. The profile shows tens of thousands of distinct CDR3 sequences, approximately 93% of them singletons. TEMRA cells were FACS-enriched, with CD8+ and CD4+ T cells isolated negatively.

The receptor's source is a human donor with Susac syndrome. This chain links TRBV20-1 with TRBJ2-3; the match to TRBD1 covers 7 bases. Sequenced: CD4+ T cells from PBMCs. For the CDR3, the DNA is TGCAGTGCTGGAAAGACAGGGCAGGCAGATACGCAGTATTTT. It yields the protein CSAGKTGQADTQYF.